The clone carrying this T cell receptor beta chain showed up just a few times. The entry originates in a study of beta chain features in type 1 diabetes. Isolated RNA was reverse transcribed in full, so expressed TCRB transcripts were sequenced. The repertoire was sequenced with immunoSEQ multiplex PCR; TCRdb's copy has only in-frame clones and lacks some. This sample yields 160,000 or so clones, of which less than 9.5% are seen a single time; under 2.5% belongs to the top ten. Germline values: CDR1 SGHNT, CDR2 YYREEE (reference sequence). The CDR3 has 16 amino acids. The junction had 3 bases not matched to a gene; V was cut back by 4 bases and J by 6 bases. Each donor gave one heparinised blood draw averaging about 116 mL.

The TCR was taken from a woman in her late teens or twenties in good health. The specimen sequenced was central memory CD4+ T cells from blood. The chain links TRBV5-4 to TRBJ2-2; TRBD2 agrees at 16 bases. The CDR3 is CASSSGTSGRAGELFF. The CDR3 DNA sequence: TGTGCCAGCAGCAGCGGGACTAGCGGGAGGGCCGGGGAGCTGTTTTTT.